The present TCR beta chain was sequenced within a study of blood T cell repertoires in COVID-19 (dated by TCRdb to between 2020 and 2021). Background on the whole study: The collaborator samples originated in the United States, Italy and Spain and spanned the acute and convalescent phases of COVID-19. The prospective study material was composed of cDNA or gDNA derived from T cells, B-cell-depleted T cells, or PBMCs. Where available, HLA class I and class II types were taken from metadata supplied by the sample provider and were not determined by assay-based typing. Samples were obtained from the ongoing ImmuneRACE study (first 160 participants) and from 1,000 to 1,500 subjects provided by 6 global collaborators. The dataset comprised deeply sampled blood TCRbeta repertoires from subjects exposed to, actively infected with, or recovered from COVID-19. Sample metadata almost always included a de-identified subject ID, COVID-19 status, age in years and sex. The repertoires were released in a freely available public database intended as a resource for research on the immune response to SARS-CoV-2. What the authors observed across the whole study: The quantity of clinical and demographic metadata differed by source and by participant and was supplied without curation.

The collaborating institutions used their own protocols to collect whole blood in K2EDTA tubes. For TCRbeta analysis, collaborator samples were shipped as frozen whole blood, as isolated PBMCs, or as DNA extracted from either sample type. The immunoSEQ Assay, a bias-controlled multiplex PCR, was used to amplify TCRbeta CDR3 regions from genomic DNA. Concerning the study's data processing: The number of nucleated cells in each sample was estimated from the amplification of reference gene primers within the assay. Sequence reads were collapsed and filtered to measure the absolute abundance of every unique TCRbeta CDR3 rearrangement. For each sample, productive Simpson clonality was calculated as the square root of Simpson's diversity index across productive rearrangements. TCRdb re-hosts the immuneACCESS table, in-frame sequences only. Its copies lack some clones; in the studies checked, an unresolved V gene accounts for under half of them, and the cause for the rest is not known. From that table come the V and J calls and clone size; the DNA was used to work out D and trimming. The sample data list under 300,000 clones, and about four fifths of these were observed just once. Roughly 3.2% of the sample is held by the ten biggest clonotypes.

To note about this clone: Its antigen has not been determined. Base-call qualities are not available, and no considerably larger clone is one nucleotide away.

The sample consisted of peripheral blood. This TCR derives from a woman aged 18 to 35 with acute or convalescent COVID-19.

The CDR3 is CASSYAGTGSYEQYF. The bases read TGTGCCAGCAGTTACGCCGGGACAGGTTCCTACGAGCAGTACTTC. The chain joins TRBV6-5 to TRBJ2-7, with 8 bases in between that match TRBD1. From the germline V gene, CDR1 is MNHEY and CDR2 is SVGAGI. Germline trimming amounts to 2 bases on V and 1 base on J, with 4 as the count of junction bases outside the gene matches. Counted from cysteine to phenylalanine, this CDR3 has 15 amino acids. Only CDR3 DNA is held: 45 bases, read in frame from base 1.